This T cell receptor (beta chain) stems from a study of blood T cell repertoires in COVID-19. About the study: In each case, the material was cDNA or gDNA derived from T cells, B-cell-depleted T cells, or PBMCs.

Only in-frame clones appear in the TCRdb table, and some are missing; sequencing was by immunoSEQ multiplex PCR. Here the sample spans 150,000 to 200,000 clones, about 81% being singletons. This CDR3 has 15 amino acids. Germline CDR1 and CDR2: LNHDA and SQIVND (reference sequence). Trimming removed 8 bases at V and 1 base at J, with 12 bases between. Sequenced: peripheral blood. The TCR originated in a woman aged 60-75 years with COVID-19, enrolled during active disease. V and J are TRBV19 and TRBJ2-6; TRBD1 is a possible D gene (5 bases). CDR3 nucleotides: TGTGCCAGTGCCACAACAGGTTCTGGGGCCAACGTCCTGACTTTC. Its translation: CASATTGSGANVLTF.